These T cell receptor beta chains were read from a single sample in a study of tumor and adjacent non-tumor tissue in lung cancer. TCRdb recomputed calls from the multiplex PCR reads with MiXCR, one row per CDR3 protein. Of 90,000 to 100,000 distinct CDR3 sequences in the sample, approximately 80% were seen once. The material sequenced was distant non-tumor lung tissue. These receptors originate from a man between 60 and 75 years old with small cell lung cancer. Both conserved end residues are part of each CDR3.

>TRBV29-1|TRBJ2-1
CSGGSVYEQFF
>TRBV24-1|TRBJ2-5
CATSDGSLETQYF
>TRBV6-2/TRBV6-3|TRBJ2-1
CASSTGPNNEHFF
>TRBV12-3/TRBV12-4|TRBJ1-1
CASSQVTLNTEAFF
>TRBV6-2/TRBV6-3|TRBJ2-7
CATKIAGAPMEQYF
>TRBV5-1|TRBJ2-2
CGSSWGARELFF
>TRBV29-1|TRBJ2-5
CSVEEGSLAGVGTQYF
>TRBV29-1|TRBJ1-1
CSVRGDRDGAFF
>TRBV6-5|TRBJ2-2
CASSYQGLTGELFF
>TRBV6-5|TRBJ1-2
CASSYVGWSSPTF
>TRBV11-3|TRBJ1-1
CASNLGPNTEVSF
>TRBV6-5|TRBJ1-2
CVSTRNGNYGYTF
>TRBV11-1|TRBJ1-1
CASRSGGNIEAFF
>TRBV21-1|TRBJ2-7
CAGSKLARTYEQYF
>TRBV12-3/TRBV12-4|TRBJ2-3
CASNPWKTRDGWGTDTQYF
>TRBV6-5|TRBJ2-1
CASRHSGGVGNEQFF
>TRBV29-1|TRBJ1-2
CSVATEGQGGRYTF
>TRBV14|TRBJ2-1
CASSRDPGRALIKQFF
>TRBV10-3|TRBJ2-1
CAISDNTFDGEQFF
>TRBV6-1|TRBJ2-7
CASCGGGLAGDEQYF
>TRBV12-3/TRBV12-4|TRBJ2-1
CASSPQGGEQFF
>TRBV6-5|TRBJ2-3
CVSNLGGAPDTQYF
>TRBV5-1|TRBJ2-1
CVSSLTAGDLKEQFF
>TRBV11-3|TRBJ1-1
CASSLRGMNTEVFF
>TRBV6-5|TRBJ2-5
CASSYSGLAGVGGETQYF
>TRBV12-3/TRBV12-4|TRBJ1-1
CVSTRIGNTEAFF
>TRBV5-6|TRBJ1-2
CASITGQATHGYTF
>TRBV13|TRBJ2-1
CASSLGGNSYNEQFF
>TRBV5-1|TRBJ1-2
CASSRGGASGYTF
>TRBV4-1|TRBJ1-5
CASGQDRGDQAQHF
>TRBV5-4|TRBJ1-1
CASSLGGRGSNTGAFF
>TRBV29-1|TRBJ2-2
CSIWGGRVAGELFF
>TRBV11-2|TRBJ2-3
CANSLTPDTQYF
>TRBV6-5|TRBJ1-1
CASRTGRWGTEAYF
>TRBV6-6|TRBJ2-1
CASTPGAGQGGWTYNEQFF
>TRBV29-1|TRBJ2-2
CSVARGPTGSTGELFF
>TRBV6-1|TRBJ2-2
CASSGAGGVPGELFF
>TRBV10-2|TRBJ2-5
CVSSESASGLSQYF
>TRBV6-2/TRBV6-3|TRBJ1-5
CASSIGATNNQPQHF
>TRBV11-2|TRBJ2-2
CASSLAPGTEVLFF
>TRBV12-3/TRBV12-4|TRBJ2-2
CATYRTSSGGELFF
>TRBV9|TRBJ2-1
CASSVGFLAGGYNEQSF
>TRBV12-3/TRBV12-4|TRBJ2-3
CASKLGQGRTDMQYF
>TRBV11-2|TRBJ2-1
CASSLEGFATWGFMAEQLF
>TRBV12-3/TRBV12-4|TRBJ2-3
CASSLLGPIDTQYF
>TRBV6-1|TRBJ2-5
CASSEARETQYF
>TRBV6-5|TRBJ2-1
CASSYSSGRGLATYNEQFF
>TRBV24-1|TRBJ1-2
CATSGPGQGYYGYTF
>TRBV11-2|TRBJ1-2
CAIIMGGFGYSYTF
>TRBV5-1|TRBJ1-1
CASSSLPGPPGSEAFF
>TRBV30|TRBJ1-5
CAWSADSNQPQHF
>TRBV12-3/TRBV12-4|TRBJ2-2
CASSFSRTDTWELLF
>TRBV11-2|TRBJ2-1
CVSSLATGYNKQCF
>TRBV11-2|TRBJ2-2
CASRGPSGIGTGKLFF